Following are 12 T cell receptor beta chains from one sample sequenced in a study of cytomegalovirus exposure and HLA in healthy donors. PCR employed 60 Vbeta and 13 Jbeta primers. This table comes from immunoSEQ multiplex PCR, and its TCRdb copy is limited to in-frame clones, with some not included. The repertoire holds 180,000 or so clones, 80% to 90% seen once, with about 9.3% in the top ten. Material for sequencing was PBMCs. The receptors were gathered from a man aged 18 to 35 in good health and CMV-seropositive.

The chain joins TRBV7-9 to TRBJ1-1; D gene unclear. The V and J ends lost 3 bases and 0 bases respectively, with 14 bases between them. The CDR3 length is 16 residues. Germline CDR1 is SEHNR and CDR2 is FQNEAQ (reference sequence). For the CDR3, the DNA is TGTGCCAGCAGCTTTCGGAGTAACGCGCTGAACACTGAAGCTTTCTTT. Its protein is CASSFRSNALNTEAFF.

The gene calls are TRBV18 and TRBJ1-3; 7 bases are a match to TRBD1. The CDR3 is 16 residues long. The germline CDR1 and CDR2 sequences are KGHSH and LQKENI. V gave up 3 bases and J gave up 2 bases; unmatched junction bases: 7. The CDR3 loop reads CASSPLGQLPGNTIYF. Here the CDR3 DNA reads TGTGCCAGCTCACCCCTGGGACAGCTCCCTGGAAACACCATATATTTT. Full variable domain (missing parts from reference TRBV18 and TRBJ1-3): NAGVMQNPRHLVRRRGQEARLRCSPMKGHSHVYWYRQLPEEGLKFMVYLQKENIIDESGMPKERFSAEFPKEGPSILRIQQVVRGDSAAYFCASSPLGQLPGNTIYFGEGSWLTVV.

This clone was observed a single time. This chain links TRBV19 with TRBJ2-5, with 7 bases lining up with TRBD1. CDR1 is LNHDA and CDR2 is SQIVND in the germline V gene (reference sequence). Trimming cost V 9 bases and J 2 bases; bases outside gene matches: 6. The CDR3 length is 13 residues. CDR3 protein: CASSTGAQETQYF. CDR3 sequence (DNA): TGTGCCAGCAGCACAGGGGCGCAAGAGACCCAGTACTTC.

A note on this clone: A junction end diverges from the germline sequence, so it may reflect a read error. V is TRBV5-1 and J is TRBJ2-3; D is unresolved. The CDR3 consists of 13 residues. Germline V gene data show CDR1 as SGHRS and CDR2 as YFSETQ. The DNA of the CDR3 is TGCGCCAGCAGCTTGGTCCCAACAGATACGCGGTATTTT. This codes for CASSLVPTDTRYF.

In nucleotides, the CDR3 is TGTGCCAGCAGCTCCCCTCGACTAGCGGGGGGCCGCACAGATACGCAGTATTTT. Amino acid sequence: CASSSPRLAGGRTDTQYF. V usage is TRBV7-2 and J usage is TRBJ2-3; 13 bases agree with TRBD2. The V and J ends lost 4 bases and 1 base, in that order; junction bases with no gene match: 8. This CDR3 contains 18 residues. Germline V gene lookup returns CDR1 SGHTA and CDR2 FQGNSA. The full variable domain, completed using reference TRBV7-2 and TRBJ2-3, is GAGVSQSPSNKVTEKGKDVELRCDPISGHTALYWYRQSLGQGLEFLIYFQGNSAPDKSGLPSDRFSAERTGGSVSTLTIQRTQQEDSAVYLCASSSPRLAGGRTDTQYFGPGTRLTVL.

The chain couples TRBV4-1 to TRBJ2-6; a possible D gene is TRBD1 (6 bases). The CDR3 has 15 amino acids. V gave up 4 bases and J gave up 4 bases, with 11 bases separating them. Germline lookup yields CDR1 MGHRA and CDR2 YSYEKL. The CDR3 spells CASSPAGAGANVLTF. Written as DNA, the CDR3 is TGCGCCAGCAGCCCCGCAGGGGCCGGGGCCAACGTCCTGACTTTC.

CDR3 sequence reads: CASSPGPPGLAGGNSRTDTQYF. CDR3 DNA: TGTGCCAGCAGCCCCGGGCCCCCGGGACTAGCGGGGGGAAATTCACGCACAGATACGCAGTATTTT. The chain carries TRBV7-8 and TRBJ2-3; 15 nucleotides line up with TRBD2. The ends lost 5 bases at V and 1 base at J; junction bases unmatched: 19. The CDR3 sequence is 22 residues long. Germline V gene data show CDR1 as SGHVS and CDR2 as FQNEAQ.

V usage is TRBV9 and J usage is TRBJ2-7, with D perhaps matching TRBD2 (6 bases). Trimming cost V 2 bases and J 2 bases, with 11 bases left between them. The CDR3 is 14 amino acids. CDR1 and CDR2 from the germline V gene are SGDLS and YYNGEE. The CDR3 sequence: CASSVASDPYEQYF. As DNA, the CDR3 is TGTGCCAGCAGCGTGGCTAGCGATCCCTACGAGCAGTACTTC.

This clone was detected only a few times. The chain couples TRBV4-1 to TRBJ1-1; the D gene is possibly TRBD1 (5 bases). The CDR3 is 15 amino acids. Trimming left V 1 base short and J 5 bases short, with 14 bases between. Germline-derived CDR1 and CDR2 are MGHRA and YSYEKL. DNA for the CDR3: TGCGCCAGCAGCCAAGTTTCAGGAGGGGTAACTGAAGCTTTCTTT. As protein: CASSQVSGGVTEAFF.

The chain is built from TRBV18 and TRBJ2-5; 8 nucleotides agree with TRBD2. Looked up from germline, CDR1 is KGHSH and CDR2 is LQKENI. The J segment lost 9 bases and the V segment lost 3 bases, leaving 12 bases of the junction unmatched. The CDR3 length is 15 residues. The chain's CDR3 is CASSPSAGGTRPQYF. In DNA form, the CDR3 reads TGTGCCAGCTCACCTTCCGCGGGGGGCACCAGGCCCCAGTACTTC.

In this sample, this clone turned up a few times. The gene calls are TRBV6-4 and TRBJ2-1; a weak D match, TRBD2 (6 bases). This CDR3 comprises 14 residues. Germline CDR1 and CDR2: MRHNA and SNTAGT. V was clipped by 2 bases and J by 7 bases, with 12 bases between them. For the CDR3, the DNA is TGTGCCAGCAGTGACCCCGGGACTTCAAATGAGCAGTTCTTC. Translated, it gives CASSDPGTSNEQFF.

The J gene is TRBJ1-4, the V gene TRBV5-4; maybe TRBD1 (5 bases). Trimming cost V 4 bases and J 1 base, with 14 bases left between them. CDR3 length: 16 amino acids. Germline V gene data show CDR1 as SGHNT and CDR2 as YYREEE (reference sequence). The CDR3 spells CASSPEGGVTNEKLFF. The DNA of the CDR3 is TGTGCCAGCAGCCCCGAGGGAGGGGTAACTAATGAAAAACTGTTTTTT.